This T cell receptor (beta chain) is from a study of blood T cell repertoires in COVID-19. Looking at the study overall: COVID-19 samples from acute and convalescent phases originated in the United States, Italy and Spain. Sample material is recorded as cDNA or gDNA derived from T cells, B-cell-depleted T cells, or PBMCs.

In the authors' methods: Estimated nucleated cell counts came from reference gene primer amplification. Sequencing used immunoSEQ multiplex PCR; TCRdb keeps in-frame clones, though not all of them. V and J calls and clone size are copied from that table; D and trimming were computed from the DNA. The sample carries about 240,000 clones, about 80% recorded once. Sequenced: peripheral blood. The TCR sequence derives from a woman older than 75 with acute or convalescent COVID-19.

CDR3 bases: TGTGCCAGCAGCGCAGGAGGAGTCCCCGGGCAGCCCCAGCATTTT. Its protein is CASSAGGVPGQPQHF. The chain employs TRBV5-4 and TRBJ1-5; D unresolved. Germline V gene data show CDR1 as SGHNT and CDR2 as YYREEE (reference sequence). The V gene lost 4 bases and the J gene lost 7 bases, with 18 bases spanning the gap. The CDR3 runs to 15 residues.